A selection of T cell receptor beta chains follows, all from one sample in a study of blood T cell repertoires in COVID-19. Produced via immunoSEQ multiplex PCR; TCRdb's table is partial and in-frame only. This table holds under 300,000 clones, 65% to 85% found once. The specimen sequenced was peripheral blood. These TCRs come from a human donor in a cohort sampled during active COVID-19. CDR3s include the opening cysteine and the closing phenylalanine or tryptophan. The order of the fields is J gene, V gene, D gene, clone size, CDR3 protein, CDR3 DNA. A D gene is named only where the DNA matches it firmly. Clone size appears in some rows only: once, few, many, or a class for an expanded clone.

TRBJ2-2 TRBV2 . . CASSERGFTGELFF TGTGCCAGCAGTGAACGGGGGTTCACCGGGGAGCTGTTTTTT
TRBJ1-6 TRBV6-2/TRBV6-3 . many CASSYGGSGGSPLHF TGTGCCAGCAGTTACGGTGGGTCGGGAGGATCACCCCTCCACTTT
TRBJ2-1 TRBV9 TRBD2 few CASSVGLLGRGDNEQFF TGTGCCAGCAGCGTAGGTCTGCTGGGGCGGGGGGACAATGAGCAGTTCTTC
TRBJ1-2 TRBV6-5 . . CASSEDWKNYGYTF TGTGCCAGCAGCGAGGATTGGAAAAACTATGGCTACACCTTC
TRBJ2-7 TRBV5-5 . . CASSLATGISYEQYF TGTGCCAGCAGCTTGGCAACAGGGATCTCCTACGAGCAGTACTTC
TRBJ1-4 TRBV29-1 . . CSVGGTNEKLFF TGCAGCGTTGGAGGTACTAATGAAAAACTGTTTTTT
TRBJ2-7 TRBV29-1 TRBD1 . CSVRDRGYEQYF TGCAGCGTCCGGGACAGGGGCTACGAGCAGTACTTC
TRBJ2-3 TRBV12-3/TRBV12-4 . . CASSATAADTQYF TGTGCCAGCAGTGCGACAGCCGCAGATACGCAGTATTTT
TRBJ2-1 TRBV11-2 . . CASSETGEGQFF TGTGCCAGCAGCGAAACGGGAGAGGGGCAGTTCTTC
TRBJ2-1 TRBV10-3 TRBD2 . CAATPGLAGEGEQFF TGTGCCGCCACCCCGGGACTAGCGGGAGAGGGTGAGCAGTTCTTC
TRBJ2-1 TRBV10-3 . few CATGEGGGYNEQFF TGTGCCACGGGAGAGGGAGGGGGATACAATGAGCAGTTCTTC
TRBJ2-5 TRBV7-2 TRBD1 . CASSKPRRGYLQETQYF TGTGCCAGCAGCAAACCCCGCAGGGGGTACCTCCAAGAGACCCAGTACTTC
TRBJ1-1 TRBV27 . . CASSPRVRNTEAFF TGTGCCAGCTCCCCGAGGGTCCGAAACACTGAAGCTTTCTTT
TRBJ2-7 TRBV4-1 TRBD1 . CASSQDSGTVVSYEQYF TGCGCCAGCAGCCAAGATTCCGGGACAGTGGTATCCTACGAGCAGTACTTC
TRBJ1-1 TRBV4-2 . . CASSQGGGRGNTEAFF TGTGCCAGCAGCCAAGGGGGGGGCAGGGGGAACACTGAAGCTTTCTTT
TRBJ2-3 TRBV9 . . CASSSGGAQLTDTQYF TGTGCCAGCAGCTCGGGCGGGGCCCAACTCACAGATACGCAGTATTTT
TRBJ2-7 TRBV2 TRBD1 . CAFRDRAEQYF TGTGCCTTTCGGGACAGGGCCGAGCAGTACTTC
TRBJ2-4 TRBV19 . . CASREGGIQYF TGTGCCAGCCGAGAGGGAGGCATTCAGTACTTC
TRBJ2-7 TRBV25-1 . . CASSRGDEQYF TGTGCCAGCAGTAGAGGCGACGAGCAGTACTTC
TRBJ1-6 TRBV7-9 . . CASSRQGIYNSPLHF TGTGCCAGCAGCCGGCAGGGAATCTATAATTCACCCCTCCACTTT
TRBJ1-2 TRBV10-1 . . CASSDATSGDGYTF TGCGCCAGCAGTGATGCGACATCGGGGGATGGCTACACCTTC
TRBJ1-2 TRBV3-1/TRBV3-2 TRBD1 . CASSPDRVNYGYTF TGTGCCAGCAGCCCCGACAGGGTTAACTATGGCTACACCTTC
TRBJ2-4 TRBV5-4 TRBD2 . CASSPGLAGANIQYF TGTGCCAGCAGCCCAGGACTAGCGGGAGCAAACATTCAGTACTTC
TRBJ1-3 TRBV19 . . CASSIQGPGNTIYF TGTGCCAGTAGTATACAGGGTCCTGGAAACACCATATATTTT
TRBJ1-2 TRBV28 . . CASSPQTGKMKGNGYTF TGTGCCAGCAGTCCACAGACGGGAAAGATGAAGGGAAATGGCTACACCTTC
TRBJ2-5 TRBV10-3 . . CAISVSQGETQYF TGTGCCATCAGTGTTAGCCAGGGGGAGACCCAGTACTTC